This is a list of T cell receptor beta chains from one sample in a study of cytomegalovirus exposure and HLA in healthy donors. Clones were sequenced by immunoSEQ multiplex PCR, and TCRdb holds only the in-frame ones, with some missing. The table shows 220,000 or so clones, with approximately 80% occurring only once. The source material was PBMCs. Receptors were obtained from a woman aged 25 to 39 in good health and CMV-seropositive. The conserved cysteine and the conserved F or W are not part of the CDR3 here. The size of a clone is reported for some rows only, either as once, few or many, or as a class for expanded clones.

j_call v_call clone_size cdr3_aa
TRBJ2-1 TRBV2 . ASSERSQF
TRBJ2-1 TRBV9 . ASSVGNRADEQF
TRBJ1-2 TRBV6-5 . ASTEEGNYGYT
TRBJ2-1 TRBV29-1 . SVAPVGYNEQF
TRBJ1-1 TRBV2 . ASNGAEAF
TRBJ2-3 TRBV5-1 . ASSLESSPTDTQY
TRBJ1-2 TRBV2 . ASSPTGYYGYT
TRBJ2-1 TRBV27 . ASSLKSGGDNEQF
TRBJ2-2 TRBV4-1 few ASGPTSGRDTGELF
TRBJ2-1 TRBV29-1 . SVEGLADYNEQF
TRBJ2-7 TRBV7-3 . ASSPTGGYEQY
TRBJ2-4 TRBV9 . ASSPRTGVNIQY
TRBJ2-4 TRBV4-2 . ASSHLTQGNIQY
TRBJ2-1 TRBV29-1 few SVGTGYNEQF
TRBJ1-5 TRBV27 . ASSLDRGQPQH
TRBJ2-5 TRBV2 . ASSDGLAGKETQY
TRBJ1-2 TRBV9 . ASSVEGANYGYT
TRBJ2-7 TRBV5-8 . ASRGRGQGVGEQY
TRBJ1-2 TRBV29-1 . SVKPTGMSNYGYT
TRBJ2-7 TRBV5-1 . ASSFSGDRGFEQY
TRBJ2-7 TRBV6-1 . ASGMTGEINEQY
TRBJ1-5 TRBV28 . ASSRNGPLHISNSNQPQH
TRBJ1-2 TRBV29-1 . SVEALGQGVSGYT
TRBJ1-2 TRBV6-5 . ASSSTGTNYGYT
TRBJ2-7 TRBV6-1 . ASGGGRDEQY
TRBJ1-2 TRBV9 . ASSVVTDSGYT
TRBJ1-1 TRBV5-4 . ASREGRTEAF
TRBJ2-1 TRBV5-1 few ASSWVGGNSPYNEQF
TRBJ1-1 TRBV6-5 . ASSYRRQGGTEAF
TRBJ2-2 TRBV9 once ASSSPRARENTGELF
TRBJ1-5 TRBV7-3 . ASSLGPNQPQH
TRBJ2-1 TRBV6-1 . ASTVGTDLDEQF